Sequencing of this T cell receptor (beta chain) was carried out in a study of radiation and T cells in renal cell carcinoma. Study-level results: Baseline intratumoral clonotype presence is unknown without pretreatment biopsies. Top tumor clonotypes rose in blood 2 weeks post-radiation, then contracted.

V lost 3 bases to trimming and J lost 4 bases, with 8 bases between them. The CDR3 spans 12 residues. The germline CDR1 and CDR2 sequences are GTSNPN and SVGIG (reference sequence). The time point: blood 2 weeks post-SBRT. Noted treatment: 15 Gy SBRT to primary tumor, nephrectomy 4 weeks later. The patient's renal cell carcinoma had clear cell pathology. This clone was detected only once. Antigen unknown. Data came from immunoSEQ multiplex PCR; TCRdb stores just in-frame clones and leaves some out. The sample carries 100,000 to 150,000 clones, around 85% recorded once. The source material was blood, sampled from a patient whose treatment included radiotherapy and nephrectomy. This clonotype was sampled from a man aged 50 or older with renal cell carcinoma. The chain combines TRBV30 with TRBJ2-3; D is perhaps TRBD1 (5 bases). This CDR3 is CAWRQDADTQYF. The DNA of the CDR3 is TGTGCCTGGAGACAGGACGCAGATACGCAGTATTTT.